The clone carrying this T cell receptor (beta chain) has just a few counts. What it recognizes is unknown. Cells sorted as Tregs were CD4+, CD25+ and CD127-/low. Broader study findings: Tumor memory CD4+ T cell TCR gene usage was found to cluster with blood and lymph node memory CD4+ cells and with lymph node naive CD4+ cells.

TCRdb re-analysed the 5' RACE reads in MiXCR, keeping a single row per CDR3 protein. In the table there are tens of thousands of distinct CDR3 sequences, about a fifth of which are singletons. The ends lost 4 bases at V and 4 bases at J; junction bases unmatched: 7. This CDR3 contains 14 residues. The germline V gene has CDR1 DFQATT and CDR2 SNEGSKA (reference sequence). J is TRBJ1-2 and V is TRBV20-1, with 9 bases that match TRBD1. This clonotype was obtained from a female donor with breast cancer. What was sequenced was Tregs sorted from a lymph node. Here the CDR3 DNA reads TGCAGTGCTACCAAACAGGGGGCAGGCTATGGCTACACCTTC. It translates to CSATKQGAGYGYTF.